This T cell receptor (beta chain) is drawn from a study of blood T cell repertoires in COVID-19. Study as a whole: Some COVID-19 samples were acute and others convalescent; all came from the United States, Italy and Spain. PBMCs, B-cell-depleted T cells, or T cells were the source of the cDNA or gDNA that made up the material.

The CDR3 length is 18 residues. Germline trimming cut 1 base from V and 3 bases from J; bases unmatched to any gene: 17. CDR1 and CDR2 from the germline V gene are GTSNPN and SVGIG (reference sequence). As processed by the authors: Cell counts per sample came from amplifying reference gene primers. Sequenced by immunoSEQ multiplex PCR; TCRdb stores in-frame clones only, minus some. V, J and clone size derive from that table, while D and trimming were established from the DNA sequence. The sample gives under 70,000 clones, approximately 87% of which show up once; under 7.5% is in the top ten. Seattle participants joined during active infection and were tracked over time.

The sequenced material came from peripheral blood. The origin of this receptor is a woman aged 55-75 years with COVID-19, enrolled during active disease. This rearrangement joins TRBV30 to TRBJ2-7; 8 bases are a match to TRBD1. Here the CDR3 reads CAWSGEKPGGQISYEQYF. The DNA for the CDR3 is TGTGCCTGGAGTGGGGAAAAGCCAGGGGGCCAAATCAGCTACGAGCAGTACTTC. The full variable domain, its missing parts supplied by reference TRBV30 and TRBJ2-7, is SQTIHQWPATLVQPVGSPLSLECTVEGTSNPNLYWYRQAAGRGLQLLFYSVGIGQISSEVPQNLSASRPQDRQFILSSKKLLLSDSGFYLCAWSGEKPGGQISYEQYFGPGTRLTVT.